The rows below give T cell receptor beta chains drawn from one sample of a study of blood T cell repertoires in COVID-19. Some clones are missing from TCRdb's copy, which holds only in-frame ones; the method was immunoSEQ multiplex PCR. The sample holds 150,000 or so clones; around 91% are singletons and the top ten take roughly an eighth. Material for sequencing was peripheral blood. The receptors stem from a man between 18 and 29 years old with COVID-19, enrolled during active disease. CDR3s include the opening cysteine and the closing phenylalanine or tryptophan. D genes are given only for firm matches. Only some rows state a clone size, as once, few, many or a class for expanded clones.

j_call: TRBJ2-1; v_call: TRBV6-4; clone_size: -; d_call: TRBD2; cdr3_nt: TGTGCCAGCAGCGACTTGGCGGGAGGGCCTCTGTTCTTC; cdr3_aa: CASSDLAGGPLFF
j_call: TRBJ2-2; v_call: TRBV7-2; clone_size: -; d_call: -; cdr3_nt: TGTGCCAGCAGGGACTGGGGTATCGGGGAGCTGTTTTTT; cdr3_aa: CASRDWGIGELFF
j_call: TRBJ2-3; v_call: TRBV28; clone_size: -; d_call: TRBD2; cdr3_nt: TGTGCCAGCAGTCCTACGACTAGCGGGAGGAGCACAGATACGCAGTATTTT; cdr3_aa: CASSPTTSGRSTDTQYF
j_call: TRBJ2-7; v_call: TRBV27; clone_size: once; d_call: TRBD2; cdr3_nt: TGTGCCAGCAGTAGTAGCGGGAGTGCGGGGGAGCAGTACTTC; cdr3_aa: CASSSSGSAGEQYF
j_call: TRBJ2-3; v_call: TRBV19; clone_size: -; d_call: -; cdr3_nt: TGTGCCAGTAGCCTGGGTCGGGGAGATACGCAGTATTTT; cdr3_aa: CASSLGRGDTQYF
j_call: TRBJ2-6; v_call: TRBV15; clone_size: once; d_call: -; cdr3_nt: TGTGCCACCAGGACAAGAGAGGGCCAGGGGGCCAACGTCCTGACTTTC; cdr3_aa: CATRTREGQGANVLTF
j_call: TRBJ2-6; v_call: TRBV27; clone_size: -; d_call: -; cdr3_nt: TGTGCCAGCAGCCACCGGACGGGGAGACCTGGGGCCAACGTCCTGACTTTC; cdr3_aa: CASSHRTGRPGANVLTF
j_call: TRBJ2-5; v_call: TRBV6-2/TRBV6-3; clone_size: -; d_call: TRBD1; cdr3_nt: TGTGCCAGCAGTGGGACAGGCCTTACCGAGACCCAGTACTTC; cdr3_aa: CASSGTGLTETQYF
j_call: TRBJ2-6; v_call: TRBV28; clone_size: -; d_call: TRBD1; cdr3_nt: TGTGCCAGCAGTTTATTGACAGGGTCTGGGGCCAACGTCCTGACTTTC; cdr3_aa: CASSLLTGSGANVLTF
j_call: TRBJ2-4; v_call: TRBV29-1; clone_size: -; d_call: -; cdr3_nt: TGCAGCGTTGGACAGGATCGTAACATTCAGTACTTC; cdr3_aa: CSVGQDRNIQYF
j_call: TRBJ2-3; v_call: TRBV4-3; clone_size: -; d_call: -; cdr3_nt: TGCGCCAGCAGCCAAGTAGGGGGGGCTCGGGACACAGATACGCAGTATTTT; cdr3_aa: CASSQVGGARDTDTQYF
j_call: TRBJ1-4; v_call: TRBV15; clone_size: few; d_call: -; cdr3_nt: TGTGCCACCAGCCTGGCCGTGAGGGAAGGGGGACGAAATGAAAAACTGTTTTTT; cdr3_aa: CATSLAVREGGRNEKLFF
j_call: TRBJ2-7; v_call: TRBV27; clone_size: -; d_call: TRBD1; cdr3_nt: TGTGCCAGCTCGGACAGGTCCTACGAGCAGTACTTC; cdr3_aa: CASSDRSYEQYF
j_call: TRBJ2-1; v_call: TRBV19; clone_size: -; d_call: TRBD2; cdr3_nt: TGTGCCAGTAGTTCCCGTGCTAGCGGGAGCTACAATGAGCAGTTCTTC; cdr3_aa: CASSSRASGSYNEQFF
j_call: TRBJ2-1; v_call: TRBV10-3; clone_size: -; d_call: TRBD1; cdr3_nt: TGTGCCATCAGTGAGTGGACAGGGCCGGACAATGAGCAGTTCTTC; cdr3_aa: CAISEWTGPDNEQFF
j_call: TRBJ2-3; v_call: TRBV6-5; clone_size: -; d_call: TRBD1; cdr3_nt: TGTGCCAGCAGTTACTCGGGGACAGGGGCCGCCTCTACGCAGTATTTT; cdr3_aa: CASSYSGTGAASTQYF
j_call: TRBJ2-7; v_call: TRBV5-1; clone_size: -; d_call: TRBD2; cdr3_nt: TGCGCCAGCAGCTTGGCCCCGGGGATAGCGGGAGGATACTCCTACGAGCAGTACTTC; cdr3_aa: CASSLAPGIAGGYSYEQYF
j_call: TRBJ2-3; v_call: TRBV6-1; clone_size: few; d_call: TRBD1; cdr3_nt: TGTGCCAGCAGTGAAGGGACAGGGCCAGATACGCAGTATTTT; cdr3_aa: CASSEGTGPDTQYF
j_call: TRBJ2-2; v_call: TRBV3-1/TRBV3-2; clone_size: -; d_call: -; cdr3_nt: TGTGCCAGCAGCCCTCAGGAACAGGGATGGACCGGGGAGCTGTTTTTT; cdr3_aa: CASSPQEQGWTGELFF
j_call: TRBJ2-7; v_call: TRBV12-3/TRBV12-4; clone_size: -; d_call: -; cdr3_nt: TGTGCCAGCAGTTTAATCACTAGTCACGAGCAGTACTTC; cdr3_aa: CASSLITSHEQYF
j_call: TRBJ2-7; v_call: TRBV27; clone_size: -; d_call: TRBD2; cdr3_nt: TGTGCCAGCAGTTTCGACGGGACTAAGGAGCAGTACTTC; cdr3_aa: CASSFDGTKEQYF
j_call: TRBJ1-2; v_call: TRBV29-1; clone_size: -; d_call: -; cdr3_nt: TGCAGCGTCAACTCAGGACAGACGAACTATGGCTACACCTTC; cdr3_aa: CSVNSGQTNYGYTF
j_call: TRBJ2-3; v_call: TRBV6-5; clone_size: -; d_call: -; cdr3_nt: TGTGCCAGCAGTTACTCGAGGCCTAGCCTAACGGATACGCAGTATTTT; cdr3_aa: CASSYSRPSLTDTQYF
j_call: TRBJ2-7; v_call: TRBV29-1; clone_size: -; d_call: TRBD2; cdr3_nt: TGCAGCGTTCTAACTAGCGTCGGCTACGAGCAGTACTTC; cdr3_aa: CSVLTSVGYEQYF
j_call: TRBJ2-6; v_call: TRBV5-5; clone_size: -; d_call: -; cdr3_nt: TGTGCCAGCAGCCCGATTTTCGGGGGGGCCAACGTCCTGACTTTC; cdr3_aa: CASSPIFGGANVLTF
j_call: TRBJ2-7; v_call: TRBV4-1; clone_size: -; d_call: -; cdr3_nt: TGCGCCAGCAGCCAAGGTTTCGTTGGCAGTCGGGGTTACGAGCAGTACTTC; cdr3_aa: CASSQGFVGSRGYEQYF
j_call: TRBJ2-7; v_call: TRBV6-5; clone_size: -; d_call: -; cdr3_nt: TGTGCCAGCCGAAACTCCCTAGACGAGGCCTACGAGCAGTACTTC; cdr3_aa: CASRNSLDEAYEQYF
j_call: TRBJ2-3; v_call: TRBV7-6; clone_size: -; d_call: TRBD2; cdr3_nt: TGTGCCAGCAGCTTCCGACTAGCGGGAGGGGGGAGCACAGATACGCAGTATTTT; cdr3_aa: CASSFRLAGGGSTDTQYF
j_call: TRBJ2-2; v_call: TRBV4-3; clone_size: -; d_call: -; cdr3_nt: TGCGCCAGCAGCCGGGTTGGGGGACTGAACACCGGGGAGCTGTTTTTT; cdr3_aa: CASSRVGGLNTGELFF
j_call: TRBJ1-1; v_call: TRBV25-1; clone_size: -; d_call: -; cdr3_nt: TGTGCCAGTTTTCAGGGCACTGAAGCTTTCTTT; cdr3_aa: CASFQGTEAFF